The rows below give T cell receptor beta chains drawn from one sample of a study of CD8 T cells in Susac syndrome. TCRdb reprocessed the immunoSEQ multiplex PCR reads with MiXCR, giving one entry per CDR3 protein. The sample has 200,000 to 250,000 distinct CDR3 sequences, 95% seen once; the top ten hold roughly 0.1%. Material for sequencing was CD4+ T cells from PBMCs. These receptors all stem from a human donor with multiple sclerosis. Both conserved end residues are part of each CDR3. Fields, in order: V gene, D gene, J gene, clone size, CDR3 DNA, CDR3 protein. A D gene is named only where the DNA matches it firmly. Size is omitted from some rows. Given values are once, few, many or a class for expanded clones.

V gene: TRBV7-8
D gene: -
J gene: TRBJ2-3
clone size: once
CDR3 DNA: TGTGCCAGCAGCTTAGCGGGGGCCGTCACAGATACGCAGTATTTT
CDR3 protein: CASSLAGAVTDTQYF

V gene: TRBV2
D gene: -
J gene: TRBJ2-2
clone size: -
CDR3 DNA: TGTGCCAGCTCGGAATACACCGGGGAGCTGTTTTTT
CDR3 protein: CASSEYTGELFF

V gene: TRBV4-1
D gene: TRBD2
J gene: TRBJ2-7
clone size: -
CDR3 DNA: TGCGCCAGCAGCCTATTAGCGGGGAGGAACGAGCAGTACTTC
CDR3 protein: CASSLLAGRNEQYF

V gene: TRBV2
D gene: -
J gene: TRBJ2-5
clone size: -
CDR3 DNA: TGTGCCAGCAGTGTTTCGGGGAGTGAGACCCAGTACTTC
CDR3 protein: CASSVSGSETQYF

V gene: TRBV10-3
D gene: TRBD2
J gene: TRBJ2-7
clone size: -
CDR3 DNA: TGTGCCATCACCCCGGCGAGCGGGGCTTACGAGCAGTACTTC
CDR3 protein: CAITPASGAYEQYF

V gene: TRBV15
D gene: -
J gene: TRBJ1-6
clone size: -
CDR3 DNA: TGTGCCACCAGCTCTCGCGCAGGGAACTCCTATAATTCACCCCTCCACTTT
CDR3 protein: CATSSRAGNSYNSPLHF

V gene: TRBV12-3/TRBV12-4
D gene: -
J gene: TRBJ1-2
clone size: -
CDR3 DNA: TGTGCCAGCAGCCAATGGGGGAACAGGGTGGATGGCTACACCTTC
CDR3 protein: CASSQWGNRVDGYTF

V gene: TRBV4-2
D gene: -
J gene: TRBJ1-1
clone size: -
CDR3 DNA: TGTGCCAGCAGCCAAGAAAGGCGGGGCACTGAAGCTTTCTTT
CDR3 protein: CASSQERRGTEAFF

V gene: TRBV30
D gene: TRBD1
J gene: TRBJ1-5
clone size: -
CDR3 DNA: TGTGCCTGGAGGGGGAACAGGGGGCGCGTTCAGCCCCAGCATTTT
CDR3 protein: CAWRGNRGRVQPQHF

V gene: TRBV29-1
D gene: -
J gene: TRBJ1-2
clone size: -
CDR3 DNA: TGCAGCGTTGTGGAACGCGGTGAAGGCTACACCTTC
CDR3 protein: CSVVERGEGYTF

V gene: TRBV25-1
D gene: -
J gene: TRBJ2-5
clone size: -
CDR3 DNA: TGTGCCAGCAGTGACCCTGGACAGCACCAAGAGACCCAGTACTTC
CDR3 protein: CASSDPGQHQETQYF

V gene: TRBV11-1
D gene: TRBD1
J gene: TRBJ1-1
clone size: -
CDR3 DNA: TGTGCCAGCAGCTTATTGTCTCTCGGATGGGACAGGGCCGGTAACACTGAAGCTTTCTTT
CDR3 protein: CASSLLSLGWDRAGNTEAFF

V gene: TRBV29-1
D gene: -
J gene: TRBJ1-4
clone size: -
CDR3 DNA: TGCAGCGTTAGACAGTCAACTAATGAAAAACTGTTTTTT
CDR3 protein: CSVRQSTNEKLFF

V gene: TRBV10-3
D gene: -
J gene: TRBJ2-3
clone size: once
CDR3 DNA: TGTGCCATCAGTGGAGGGCGGAGAGATACGCAGTATTTT
CDR3 protein: CAISGGRRDTQYF

V gene: TRBV19
D gene: -
J gene: TRBJ1-4
clone size: -
CDR3 DNA: TGTGCCAGTAGTGGTACAAGGGACCCACGTTCTAATGAAAAACTGTTTTTT
CDR3 protein: CASSGTRDPRSNEKLFF

V gene: TRBV20-1
D gene: TRBD1
J gene: TRBJ2-3
clone size: -
CDR3 DNA: TGCAGTGCTCTGCAGGGGGCGGATACGCAGTATTTT
CDR3 protein: CSALQGADTQYF

V gene: TRBV4-1
D gene: -
J gene: TRBJ2-7
clone size: -
CDR3 DNA: TGCGCCAGCAGCCAAGATGCTAGTACGGCAGGACTCCCCTACGAGCAGTACTTC
CDR3 protein: CASSQDASTAGLPYEQYF

V gene: TRBV12-3/TRBV12-4
D gene: -
J gene: TRBJ2-7
clone size: -
CDR3 DNA: TGTGCCAGCAGTTGGGACAACCTAGGGGAGCAGTACTTC
CDR3 protein: CASSWDNLGEQYF

V gene: TRBV12-3/TRBV12-4
D gene: TRBD1
J gene: TRBJ2-7
clone size: -
CDR3 DNA: TGTGCCAGCAGTTGGGGGACAGGGGGGCCCTACGAGCAGTACTTC
CDR3 protein: CASSWGTGGPYEQYF

V gene: TRBV2
D gene: -
J gene: TRBJ2-6
clone size: -
CDR3 DNA: TGTGCCAGCAGGGGGACCTCTGGGGCCAACGTCCTGACTTTC
CDR3 protein: CASRGTSGANVLTF

V gene: TRBV12-3/TRBV12-4
D gene: -
J gene: TRBJ1-2
clone size: -
CDR3 DNA: TGTGCCAGCACCAAAGCAGTTAGCTATGGCTACACCTTC
CDR3 protein: CASTKAVSYGYTF

V gene: TRBV24-1
D gene: TRBD2
J gene: TRBJ2-3
clone size: -
CDR3 DNA: TGTGCCACCCCCTCTGACTCAGCGGGAGGACACACAGATACGCAGTATTTT
CDR3 protein: CATPSDSAGGHTDTQYF

V gene: TRBV12-3/TRBV12-4
D gene: TRBD1
J gene: TRBJ1-1
clone size: -
CDR3 DNA: TGTGCCAGTGGACAGGGGGCTATAGGCGCTTTCTTT
CDR3 protein: CASGQGAIGAFF

V gene: TRBV30
D gene: TRBD2
J gene: TRBJ2-1
clone size: -
CDR3 DNA: TGTGCCTGGAGTCCGGGGACTAGCGGGAGTTATTATGAGCAGTTCTTC
CDR3 protein: CAWSPGTSGSYYEQFF

V gene: TRBV30
D gene: TRBD2
J gene: TRBJ2-1
clone size: -
CDR3 DNA: TGTGCCTGGACCGGACTAGCGGGTTACAATGAGCAGTTCTTC
CDR3 protein: CAWTGLAGYNEQFF

V gene: TRBV9
D gene: -
J gene: TRBJ1-4
clone size: -
CDR3 DNA: TGTGCCAGCAGCGTAGGGATGGGCCATGGAGAAAAACTGTTTTTT
CDR3 protein: CASSVGMGHGEKLFF

V gene: TRBV2
D gene: -
J gene: TRBJ2-3
clone size: -
CDR3 DNA: TGTGCCAGCAAACCCTCCACAGATACGCAGTATTTT
CDR3 protein: CASKPSTDTQYF

V gene: TRBV20-1
D gene: TRBD2
J gene: TRBJ2-7
clone size: -
CDR3 DNA: TGCAGTGCTAGCGCCGGGACTAGCAACTACGAGCAGTACTTC
CDR3 protein: CSASAGTSNYEQYF

V gene: TRBV5-6
D gene: -
J gene: TRBJ2-4
clone size: -
CDR3 DNA: TGTGCCAGCAGCCTGGGTCTTGGGCTAGCCAAAAACATTCAGTACTTC
CDR3 protein: CASSLGLGLAKNIQYF

V gene: TRBV20-1
D gene: TRBD2
J gene: TRBJ2-5
clone size: once
CDR3 DNA: TGCAGTGCTCCCTTCAGCGGGAGAACAGAGACCCAGTACTTC
CDR3 protein: CSAPFSGRTETQYF

V gene: TRBV12-3/TRBV12-4
D gene: -
J gene: TRBJ2-2
clone size: -
CDR3 DNA: TGTGCCAGCGAGGACGTAAACACCGGGGAGCTGTTTTTT
CDR3 protein: CASEDVNTGELFF

V gene: TRBV7-9
D gene: -
J gene: TRBJ1-2
clone size: -
CDR3 DNA: TGTGCCAGCACCCGTACAGGGACCCGAGGACATGGCTACACCTTC
CDR3 protein: CASTRTGTRGHGYTF